This T cell receptor beta chain was sequenced during a study of CD8 T cells in ankylosing spondylitis. Study results and caveats: Disease-associated clones were reportedly significantly overrepresented in matched ankylosing spondylitis synovial fluid. Disease-linked clones proved CD8+ and comparatively uncommon in peripheral blood. Roughly eight highly homologous variants formed a TCR beta motif that appeared characteristic of ankylosing spondylitis blood.

Preparation of TCR beta libraries was done by quantitative 5'-RACE with molecular barcodes. Each CDR3 protein is one row after TCRdb ran MiXCR on the 5' RACE reads. The sample includes 330,000 or so distinct CDR3 sequences, 8% of them seen just once. About this clonotype itself: The antigen is undetermined.

V was shortened by 2 bases and J by 1 base, with 10 bases between the two germline ends. Germline values: CDR1 SGDLS, CDR2 YYNGEE. The CDR3 spans 15 residues. Sequenced input: blood, either unsorted or a sorted T cell fraction (not recorded which). The receptor was derived from a male donor with ankylosing spondylitis. The chain carries TRBV9 and TRBJ2-1, with D hard to call. CDR3 sequence reads: CASSVSWGSYNEQFF. In nucleotides, the CDR3 is TGTGCCAGCAGCGTCAGCTGGGGTTCCTACAATGAGCAGTTCTTC.